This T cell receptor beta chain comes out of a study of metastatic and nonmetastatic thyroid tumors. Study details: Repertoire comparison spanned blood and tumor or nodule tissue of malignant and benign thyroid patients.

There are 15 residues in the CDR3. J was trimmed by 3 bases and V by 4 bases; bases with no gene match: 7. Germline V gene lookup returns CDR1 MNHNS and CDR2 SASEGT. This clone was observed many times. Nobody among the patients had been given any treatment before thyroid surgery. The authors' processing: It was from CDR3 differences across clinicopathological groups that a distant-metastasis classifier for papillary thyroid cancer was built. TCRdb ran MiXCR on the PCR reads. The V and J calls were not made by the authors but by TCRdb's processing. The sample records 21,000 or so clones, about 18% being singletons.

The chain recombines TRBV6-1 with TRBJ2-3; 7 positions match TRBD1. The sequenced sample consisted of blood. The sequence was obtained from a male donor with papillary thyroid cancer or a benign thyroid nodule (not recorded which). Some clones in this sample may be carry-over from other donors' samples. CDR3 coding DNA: TGTGCCAGCAGTGTCCGCGACAGGGAAACAGATACGCAGTATTTT. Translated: CASSVRDRETDTQYF.